This entry features one TCR beta chain sequence. Its matching antigen is unknown. This sample is part of a study of blood T cells in healthy people across ages. Through a sample-barcoded 5' primer and a J-beta primer mix, a second PCR was run for 7 to 11 cycles. Every molecule of cDNA carried a tag from a template-switch adaptor with 12 random nucleotides. MiXCR, run by TCRdb on the 5' RACE reads, gives a single entry per CDR3 protein. The profile covers 700,000 to 850,000 distinct CDR3 sequences, with roughly 50% appearing a single time and about 42% taken by the ten largest. No fewer than 5.5 micrograms of total RNA were isolated from every sample. Broader study findings: The recorded TCR beta diversity per million T cells decreased in a roughly linear manner with age.

Germline V gene data show CDR1 as DFQATT and CDR2 as SNEGSKA (reference sequence). This CDR3 is 18 amino acids long. The clonotype comes from a man at least 80 years old in good health. The chain employs TRBV20-1 and TRBJ2-1; 16 bases map to TRBD2. The last part of the DNA fits TRBJ2-7 better; the J call may be wrong. Sequencing was done on a sample of blood. The CDR3 protein is CSAPTGTSGRALRNEQYF. In DNA, the CDR3 is TGCAGTGCTCCGACCGGGACTAGCGGGAGGGCCCTGAGGAATGAGCAGTACTTC.